This TCR beta chain was recovered during a study of regulatory T cells in long-lasting Graves disease. The TCR beta library used iRepertoire HTBI primers with Arm-PCR amplification of CDR3. From the multiplex PCR reads, TCRdb called clonotypes with MiXCR, one entry per CDR3 protein. The data contain some 600,000 distinct CDR3 sequences, 16% of them singletons. Regarding time point: newly diagnosed GD, antithyroid drugs for less than 3 months. From RNA extracted from PBMCs, the TCR library was made. Guidelines of the American Thyroid Association were used to diagnose Graves' disease. Germline lookup yields CDR1 SGHNT and CDR2 YENEEA. This CDR3 spans 15 amino acids. Trimming took off 2 bases at V and 6 bases at J, with 13 bases between the two ends. The sample holds a few counts of this clonotype. These data also formed part of another study, on T cells in Graves' hyperthyroidism and ophthalmopathy. That study adds: Each diagnosis was grounded in clinical symptoms, serum thyroxine and TRAb, thyroid ultrasound, and orbital computed tomography. First-round RT-PCR of the TCR CDR3 relied on the HTBI primer set. Blood samples included most of the expanded thyroid clonotypes exceeding 0.001.

Sequences were derived from peripheral blood mononuclear cells (PBMCs), sampled at new diagnosis, from a patient treated with antithyroid drugs. The sequence derives from a man aged 18 to 29 with Graves disease. The genes are TRBV11-3 and TRBJ2-2, with unresolved D. In DNA form, the CDR3 reads TGTGCCAGCAGCTTACTATCACCGGGCTCCGGGGAGCTGTTTTTT. Its protein is CASSLLSPGSGELFF.